The table lists the clone carrying this T cell receptor (beta chain) with a few counts. This entry comes from a study of early T cells in non-severe SARS-CoV-2 infection. TCRdb reprocessed the 5' RACE reads via MiXCR and lists one record per CDR3 protein. The sample carries fewer than 65,000 distinct CDR3 sequences, under 9% recorded once. The germline CDR1 and CDR2 sequences are SQVTM and ANQGSEA. The CDR3 loop spans 12 amino acids. Trimming took off 2 bases at V and 4 bases at J, with 7 bases between the two ends. This specimen consisted of whole blood, obtained at baseline. The chain links TRBV29-1 to TRBJ2-3; the D is unclear. The origin of this receptor is an adult who was a healthcare worker with PCR-confirmed SARS-CoV-2 infection or an uninfected control (not recorded which). The CDR3 nucleotides read TGCAGCGTTGAATCACTCTCAGATACGCAGTATTTT. It yields the protein CSVESLSDTQYF.